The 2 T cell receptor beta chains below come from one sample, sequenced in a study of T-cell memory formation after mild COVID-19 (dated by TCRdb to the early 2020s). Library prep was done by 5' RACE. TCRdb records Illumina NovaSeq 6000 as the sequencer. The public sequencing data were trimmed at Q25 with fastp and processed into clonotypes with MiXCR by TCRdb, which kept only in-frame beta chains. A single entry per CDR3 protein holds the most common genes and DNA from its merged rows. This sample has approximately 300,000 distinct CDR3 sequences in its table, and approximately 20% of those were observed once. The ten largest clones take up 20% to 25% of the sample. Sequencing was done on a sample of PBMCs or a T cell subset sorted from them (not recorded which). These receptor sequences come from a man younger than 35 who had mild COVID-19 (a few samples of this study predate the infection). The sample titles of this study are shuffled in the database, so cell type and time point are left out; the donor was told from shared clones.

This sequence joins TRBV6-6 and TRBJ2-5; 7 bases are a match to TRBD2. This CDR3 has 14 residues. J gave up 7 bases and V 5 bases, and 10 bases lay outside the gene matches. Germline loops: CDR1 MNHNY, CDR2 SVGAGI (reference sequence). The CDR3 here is CASSPRGGKGTQYF. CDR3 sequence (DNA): TGTGCCAGCAGTCCCCGGGGAGGGAAAGGGACCCAGTACTTC.

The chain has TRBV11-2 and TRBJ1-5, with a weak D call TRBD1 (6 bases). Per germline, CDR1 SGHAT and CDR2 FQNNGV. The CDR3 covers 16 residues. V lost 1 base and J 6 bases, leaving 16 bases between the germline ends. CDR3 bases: TGTGCCAGCAGCTTAGGGAGTTTCGGGGGCCCTCAGCCCCAGCATTTT. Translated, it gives CASSLGSFGGPQPQHF. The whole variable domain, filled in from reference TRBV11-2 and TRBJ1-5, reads EAGVAQSPRYKIIEKRQSVAFWCNPISGHATLYWYQQILGQGPKLLIQFQNNGVVDDSQLPKDRFSAERLKGVDSTLKIQPAKLEDSAVYLCASSLGSFGGPQPQHFGDGTRLSIL.